A single T cell receptor (beta chain) is shown here with its context. Its antigen is as yet unknown. This record comes from a study of CD8 T cells in Susac syndrome. Random hexamers served to reverse transcribe roughly 0.45 to 1 ug RNA. TCRdb itself ran the immunoSEQ multiplex PCR reads through MiXCR, one entry per CDR3 protein. Of around 120,000 distinct CDR3 sequences in the sample, approximately 94% were seen once. V dropped 0 bases and J dropped 4; count of bases not matched to a gene: 7. CDR3 length equals 18 residues. The germline V gene encodes CDR1 SGHAT and CDR2 FQNNGV. Study-wide results and caveats: The study conceded that its TCR sequencing and HLA analysis involved relatively few individuals.

Material: CD4+ T cells from PBMCs. The receptor comes from a human donor with multiple sclerosis. This sequence joins TRBV11-2 and TRBJ2-2, with 11 bases matching TRBD1. DNA of the CDR3: TGTGCCAGCAGCTTAGAGGGGACCGGGACAGGGGGCACCGGGGAGCTGTTTTTT. It yields the protein CASSLEGTGTGGTGELFF. The whole variable domain, filled in from reference TRBV11-2 and TRBJ2-2, reads EAGVAQSPRYKIIEKRQSVAFWCNPISGHATLYWYQQILGQGPKLLIQFQNNGVVDDSQLPKDRFSAERLKGVDSTLKIQPAKLEDSAVYLCASSLEGTGTGGTGELFFGEGSRLTVL.